This T cell receptor (beta chain) was captured by sequencing in a study of cytomegalovirus exposure and HLA in healthy donors (dated by TCRdb to about 2017). Regarding the study in general: A later analysis indicated that the 120 or so validation repertoires were generated on the platform also employed for the 650 to 850 repertoires of the first cohort. The study aimed to test whether cataloging public T cell receptors could reveal signatures of past pathogen exposure. A separate validation cohort of approximately 120 different subjects was used in addition to the roughly 700-subject first cohort. High-throughput TCR immunosequencing, statistical association of individual TCRs with disease status, and machine learning were combined to predict cytomegalovirus infection status.

The donors belonged to the validation cohort of approximately 130 subjects, which was separate from the approximately 700-subject first cohort. Beyond this particular receptor, the publication reports: Three of the identified cytomegalovirus-associated TCR beta chains were confirmed in vitro to be specific for cytomegalovirus antigens. The classifier was reported to diagnose cytomegalovirus status with high specificity and sensitivity in both the original and validation cohorts. The authors suggested that the approach could potentially be generalized to other disease states and immunological phenotypes. Most TCR sequences were observed very rarely across donors, whereas some public TCRs were present in many individuals. In the study, approximately 150 TCR beta chains were listed as associated with cytomegalovirus. A later analysis lacked HLA typing for the validation cohort, so it scored co-occurrence in that cohort across all 120 or so repertoires. A later analysis found that TCRs clustered in the first cohort also tended to co-occur in the 120 or so validation repertoires, with approximately 93% of cluster scores above 0.

The CDR3 spans 15 residues, from the cysteine through the phenylalanine. Only the CDR3 DNA stays, 45 bases, in frame from base 1. The germline V gene supplies CDR1 MRHNA and CDR2 SNTAGT. V is pruned by 6 bases and J by 4 bases, leaving 11 bases of the junction without a gene match. The receptor library was made with the immunoSEQ multiplex PCR assay. The published analysis was carried out like this. A statistical classification framework was developed to diagnose cytomegalovirus status using the catalog of TCR beta chain sequences. TCRdb obtained this table from immuneACCESS and retained in-frame rearrangements with V and J assigned. These tables miss some clones; where compared with another copy, unresolved V genes account for less than half of the shortfall, and the remainder is unexplained. V and J calls and clone size follow that table, whereas D and trimming were derived from the DNA. This sample is represented by under 200,000 clones; around 92% of them were singletons. The ten biggest clones cover just over 4% of the sample.

On this clone: The target of this receptor is not known. No qualities accompany the bases; no much larger clone lies one base away.

Material for sequencing was PBMCs. The origin of this receptor is a man younger than 35 in good health and CMV-seropositive. The sequence is built from TRBV6-4 and TRBJ2-7; TRBD1 lines up with 8 middle nucleotides. The CDR3 has the sequence CASSPGGTGRYEQYF. The nucleotide sequence reads as follows: TGTGCCAGCAGCCCTGGCGGGACAGGTCGGTACGAGCAGTACTTC.